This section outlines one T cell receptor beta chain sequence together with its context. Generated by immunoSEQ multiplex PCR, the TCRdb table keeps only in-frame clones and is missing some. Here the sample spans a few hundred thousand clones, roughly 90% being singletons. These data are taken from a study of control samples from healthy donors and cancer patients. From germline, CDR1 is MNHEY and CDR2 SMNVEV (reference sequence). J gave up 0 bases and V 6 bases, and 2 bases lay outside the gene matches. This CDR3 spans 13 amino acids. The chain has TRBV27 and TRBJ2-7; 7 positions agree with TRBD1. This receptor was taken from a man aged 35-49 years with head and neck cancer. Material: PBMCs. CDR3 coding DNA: TGTGCCAGCAGCCGACAGGGCTCCTACGAGCAGTACTTC. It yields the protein CASSRQGSYEQYF.